The following is a T cell receptor beta chain sequence with its context. In its sample, this clonotype was seen many times. Which antigen it targets is not known. Base qualities are missing; no much larger clone stands one base away. V gives up 7 bases and J gives up 0 bases, and the segment between their germline ends measures 12 bases. The germline V gene encodes CDR1 MNHNY and CDR2 SVGAGI (reference sequence). Counted from cysteine to phenylalanine, this CDR3 has 14 amino acids. Just CDR3 DNA is preserved here, 42 bases in frame from base 1. The sample is drawn from a study of identical twins (dated by TCRdb to 2016 to 2017). A note on the overall study: To test whether fetal clonotypes persist, the study used deep sequencing on TCR alpha and beta repertoires from monozygotic twins, unrelated adults of various ages, and cord blood. Replicate twin experiments were performed at different times using different library preparation protocols to rule out contamination.

Every donor was a healthy Caucasian. Summary of the overall study and its limitations: Invariant T cells such as MAIT and iNKT could partly confound zero-insertion analyses, although diverse VJ usage argued against such confounding for most clonotypes. Out-of-frame TCR alpha sequences shared between twins showed an excess of low generation-probability sequences compared with coincidental sharing between unrelated individuals. Abundant cord blood beta clonotypes had fewer insertions, young adult naive repertoires showed a similar but weaker trend, and memory repertoires showed no such trend. In beta out-of-frame sequences, excess twin sharing was weaker, because having fewer shared sequences lowered the signal-to-noise ratio. In monozygotic twins, recombination models systematically underestimated out-of-frame TCR alpha sharing, but the models matched the sharing seen between unrelated individuals. Because the same donors could not be followed over many years, the conclusions depended on cross-sectional statistical analysis.

The library was built by means of 5' RACE. Sequencing was carried out with an Illumina HiSeq 2000. Template switching added a universal primer binding site, and the final cDNA carried a unique molecular identifier that allowed TCR cDNA molecules to be counted accurately. First-strand cDNA for TCR alpha and beta chains was synthesized from specific primers in the conserved constant-segment region. Each cDNA library was double barcoded, with a SMART-Mk sample barcode plus Illumina barcodes, to control for contamination. TruSeq adapter sequences along with Illumina sample barcodes were introduced in two successive PCR steps. The TCR alpha and beta cDNA libraries were sequenced on the Illumina HiSeq platform using custom primers. In the authors' own workflow: MiGEC processed the raw reads to extract unique molecular identifiers, while MiXCR was used to determine the CDR3 positions. Recombination models were inferred per individual with the repgenHMM and IGoR tools using an EM algorithm. Shared clonotypes were analyzed with the tcR package in R, and sharing was normalized by the product of cloneset sizes. To study raw recombination without the effects of thymic and clonal selection, out-of-frame nonproductive sequences were analyzed. The public reads were quality trimmed at Q25 with fastp and then assembled into clones with MiXCR by TCRdb, keeping productive beta chains. Each CDR3 protein gets just one entry, which takes the most common genes and DNA from the rows behind it. These V and J calls are TCRdb output, not the study's own analysis. The sample includes around 1.7 million distinct CDR3 sequences, with about 31% observed a single time. The top ten clones comprise around 0.3% of the sample.

Rearrangement joined TRBV6-6 to TRBJ2-5, with the D segment identity uncertain. The sample taken for sequencing was cord blood. The TCR comes from a newborn girl in good health. The DNA sequence is as follows: TGTGCCAGCACCCCTTATTGGGACCAAGAGACCCAGTACTTC. This yields the protein CASTPYWDQETQYF.